This T cell receptor beta chain came from a study of blood T cell repertoires in COVID-19. Study overall: The United States, Italy and Spain provided the acute and convalescent COVID-19 samples. PBMCs, B-cell-depleted T cells, or T cells were the source of the cDNA or gDNA that made up the material.

The CDR3 runs 17 residues. In germline, CDR1 is MGHRA, CDR2 YSYEKL. V was pared by 7 bases and J by 4 bases, with 25 bases between. Repertoires were generated with immunoSEQ multiplex PCR, while TCRdb's copy carries only in-frame clones and drops some. The profile shows 65,000 to 85,000 clones, roughly 87% of them singletons. This chain joins TRBV4-1 and TRBJ1-1, with no clear D. Sequencing was performed on peripheral blood. This receptor was identified in a woman younger than 30 with acute or convalescent COVID-19. The CDR3 loop is CASTRPGRSAGSTEAFF. Here the CDR3 DNA reads TGCGCCAGCACCCGGCCGGGGAGGAGTGCGGGTTCCACTGAAGCTTTCTTT.